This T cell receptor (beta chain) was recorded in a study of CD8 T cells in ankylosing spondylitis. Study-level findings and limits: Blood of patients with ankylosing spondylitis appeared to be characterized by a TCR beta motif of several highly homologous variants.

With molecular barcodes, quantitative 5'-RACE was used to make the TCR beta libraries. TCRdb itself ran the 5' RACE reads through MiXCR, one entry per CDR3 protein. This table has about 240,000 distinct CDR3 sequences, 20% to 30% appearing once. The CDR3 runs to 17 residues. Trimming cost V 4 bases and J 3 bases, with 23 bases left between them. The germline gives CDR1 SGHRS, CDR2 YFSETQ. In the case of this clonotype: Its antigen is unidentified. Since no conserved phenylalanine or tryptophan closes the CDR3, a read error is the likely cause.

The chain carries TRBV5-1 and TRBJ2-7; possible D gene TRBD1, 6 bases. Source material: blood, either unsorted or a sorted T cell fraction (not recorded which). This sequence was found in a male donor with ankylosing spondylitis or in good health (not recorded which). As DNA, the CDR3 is TGCGCCAGCAGCCAAAAAAATAACACAGGGCCACGCTACGAGCAGTACATC. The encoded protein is CASSQKNNTGPRYEQYI.